One T cell receptor beta chain is described in this entry. Its matching antigen is unknown. These data belong to a study of cytomegalovirus exposure and HLA in healthy donors. The study's findings and limits: A later analysis reportedly found that, within productive TCRs, an Asian-associated ancestry cluster had fewer N-insertions than the mean observed across the approximately 690 donors. Follow-up analysis later connected one missense variant in DCLRE1C with trimming of TCR beta V- and J-genes.

The ends lost 5 bases at V and 7 bases at J; junction bases unmatched: 10. This CDR3 has 15 residues. From germline, CDR1 is LGHNT and CDR2 FRNRAP. 60 Vbeta and 13 Jbeta primers were used in PCR. The assay was immunoSEQ multiplex PCR, and TCRdb's table has in-frame clones only and misses some. Found here are 74,000 or so clones, about four fifths of them singletons; the top ten hold about 5.5%. The specimen sequenced was PBMCs. This sequence was found in a male donor in good health and CMV-seropositive. This rearrangement joins TRBV12-5 to TRBJ2-1, with 8 bases lining up with TRBD1. CDR3 sequence: CASGAGTGRFNEQFF. The CDR3 nucleotides are TGTGCTAGTGGTGCCGGGACAGGACGGTTTAATGAGCAGTTCTTC.